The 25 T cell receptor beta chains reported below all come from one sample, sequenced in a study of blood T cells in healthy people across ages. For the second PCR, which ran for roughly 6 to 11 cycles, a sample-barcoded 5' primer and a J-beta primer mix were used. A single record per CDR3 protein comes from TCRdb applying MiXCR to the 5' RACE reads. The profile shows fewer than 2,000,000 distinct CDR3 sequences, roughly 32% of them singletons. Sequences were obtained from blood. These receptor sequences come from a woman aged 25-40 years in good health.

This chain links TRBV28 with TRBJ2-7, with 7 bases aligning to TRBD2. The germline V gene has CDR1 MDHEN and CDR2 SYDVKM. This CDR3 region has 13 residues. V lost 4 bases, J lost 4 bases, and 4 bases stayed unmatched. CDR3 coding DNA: TGTGCCAGCAGTTGGCGGGAGTTATACGAGCAGTACTTC. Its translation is CASSWRELYEQYF.

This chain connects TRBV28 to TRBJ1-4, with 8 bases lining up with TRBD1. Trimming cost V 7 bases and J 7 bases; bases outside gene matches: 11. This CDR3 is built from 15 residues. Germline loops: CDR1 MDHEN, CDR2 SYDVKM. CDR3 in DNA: TGTGCCAGCACCCAAAGAGGGCAGGGGGCTGAAAAACTGTTTTTT. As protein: CASTQRGQGAEKLFF.

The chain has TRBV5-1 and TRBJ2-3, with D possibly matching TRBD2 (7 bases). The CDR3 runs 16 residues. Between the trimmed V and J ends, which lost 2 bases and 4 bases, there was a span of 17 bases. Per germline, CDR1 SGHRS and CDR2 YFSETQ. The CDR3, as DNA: TGCGCCAGCAGCTTAAGGGGGGGAGGAAGAGCAGATACGCAGTATTTT. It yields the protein CASSLRGGGRADTQYF.

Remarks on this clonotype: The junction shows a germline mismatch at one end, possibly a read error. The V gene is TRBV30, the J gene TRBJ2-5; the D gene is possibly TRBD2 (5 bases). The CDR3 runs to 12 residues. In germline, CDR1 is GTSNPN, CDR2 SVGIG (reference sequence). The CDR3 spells CAWIPPASTTHF. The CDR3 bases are TGTGCCTGGATCCCCCCGGCTTCGACTACCCACTTC.

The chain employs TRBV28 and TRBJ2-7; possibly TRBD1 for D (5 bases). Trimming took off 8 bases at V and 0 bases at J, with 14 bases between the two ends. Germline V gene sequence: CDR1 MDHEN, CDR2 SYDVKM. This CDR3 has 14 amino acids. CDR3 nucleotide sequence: TGTGCCAGCGTCCCCGTAGGGGACTCCTACGAGCAGTACTTC. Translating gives CASVPVGDSYEQYF.

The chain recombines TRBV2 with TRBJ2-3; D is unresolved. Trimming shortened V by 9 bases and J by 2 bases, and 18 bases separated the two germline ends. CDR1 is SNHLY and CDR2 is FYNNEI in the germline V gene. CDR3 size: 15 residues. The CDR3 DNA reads TGTGCCAGTAAACGGACCTCAAAACCCACAGATACGCAGTATTTT. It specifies CASKRTSKPTDTQYF. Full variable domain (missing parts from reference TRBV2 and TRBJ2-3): EPEVTQTPSHQVTQMGQEVILRCVPISNHLYFYWYRQILGQKVEFLVSFYNNEISEKSEIFDDQFSVERPDGSNFTLKIRSTKLEDSAMYFCASKRTSKPTDTQYFGPGTRLTVL.

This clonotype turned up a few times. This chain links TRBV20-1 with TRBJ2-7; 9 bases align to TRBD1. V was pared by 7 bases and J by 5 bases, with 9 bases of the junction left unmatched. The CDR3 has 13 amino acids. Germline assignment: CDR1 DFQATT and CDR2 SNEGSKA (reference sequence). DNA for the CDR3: TGCAGTGTACGCGCGGGACAGGGAAACGAGCAGTACTTC. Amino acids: CSVRAGQGNEQYF.

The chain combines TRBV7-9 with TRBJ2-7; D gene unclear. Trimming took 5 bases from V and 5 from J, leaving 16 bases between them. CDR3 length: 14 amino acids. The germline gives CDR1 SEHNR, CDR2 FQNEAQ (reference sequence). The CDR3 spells CASSALGPADEQYF. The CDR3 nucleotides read TGTGCCAGCAGCGCCTTAGGACCCGCCGACGAGCAGTACTTC. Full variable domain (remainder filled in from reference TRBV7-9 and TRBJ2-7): DTGVSQNPRHKITKRGQNVTFRCDPISEHNRLYWYRQTLGQGPEFLTYFQNEAQLEKSRLLSDRFSAERPKGSFSTLEIQRTEQGDSAMYLCASSALGPADEQYFGPGTRLTVT.

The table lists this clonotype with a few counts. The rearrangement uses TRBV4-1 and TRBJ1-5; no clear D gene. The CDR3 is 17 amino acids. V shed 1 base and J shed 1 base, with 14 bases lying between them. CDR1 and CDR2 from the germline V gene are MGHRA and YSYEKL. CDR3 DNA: TGCGCCAGCAGCCAAGCCCCCAGCCCCCGAAGCAATCAGCCCCAGCATTTT. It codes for CASSQAPSPRSNQPQHF.

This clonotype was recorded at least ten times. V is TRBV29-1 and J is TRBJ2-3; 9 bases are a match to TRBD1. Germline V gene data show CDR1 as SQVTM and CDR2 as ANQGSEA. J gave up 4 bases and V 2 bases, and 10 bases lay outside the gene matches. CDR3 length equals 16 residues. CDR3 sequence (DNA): TGCAGCGTTGAAAAACGGACAGGGGAGGATTCAGATACGCAGTATTTT. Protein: CSVEKRTGEDSDTQYF.

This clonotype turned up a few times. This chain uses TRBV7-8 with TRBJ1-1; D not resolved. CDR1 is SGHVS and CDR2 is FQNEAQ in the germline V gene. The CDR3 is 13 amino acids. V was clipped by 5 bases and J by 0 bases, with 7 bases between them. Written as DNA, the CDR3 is TGTGCCAGCAGCCCTACTATGAACACTGAAGCTTTCTTT. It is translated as CASSPTMNTEAFF.

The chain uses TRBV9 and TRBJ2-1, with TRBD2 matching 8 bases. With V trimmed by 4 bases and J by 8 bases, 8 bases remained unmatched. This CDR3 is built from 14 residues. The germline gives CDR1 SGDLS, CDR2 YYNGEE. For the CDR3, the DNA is TGTGCCAGCAGCTGGACTAGCAGGAGGGATGAGCAGTTCTTC. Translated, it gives CASSWTSRRDEQFF.

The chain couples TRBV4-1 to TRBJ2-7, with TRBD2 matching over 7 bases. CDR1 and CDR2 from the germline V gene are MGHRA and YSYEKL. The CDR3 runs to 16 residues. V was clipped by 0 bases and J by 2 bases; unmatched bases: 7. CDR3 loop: CASSQDVASGAYEQYF. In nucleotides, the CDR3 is TGCGCCAGCAGCCAAGATGTCGCTAGCGGAGCCTACGAGCAGTACTTC.

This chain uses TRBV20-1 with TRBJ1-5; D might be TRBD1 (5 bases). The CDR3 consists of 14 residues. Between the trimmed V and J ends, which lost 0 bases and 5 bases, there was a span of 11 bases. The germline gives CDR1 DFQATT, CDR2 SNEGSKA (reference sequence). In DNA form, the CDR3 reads TGCAGTGCTAGAGACCTTAGGGGTGATCAGCCCCAGCATTTT. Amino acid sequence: CSARDLRGDQPQHF.

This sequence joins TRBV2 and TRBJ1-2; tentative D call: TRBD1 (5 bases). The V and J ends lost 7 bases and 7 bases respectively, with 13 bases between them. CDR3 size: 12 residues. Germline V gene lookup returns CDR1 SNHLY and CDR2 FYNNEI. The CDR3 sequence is CASTIQAGGYTF. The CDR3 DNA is TGTGCCAGCACGATACAGGCGGGTGGCTACACCTTC.

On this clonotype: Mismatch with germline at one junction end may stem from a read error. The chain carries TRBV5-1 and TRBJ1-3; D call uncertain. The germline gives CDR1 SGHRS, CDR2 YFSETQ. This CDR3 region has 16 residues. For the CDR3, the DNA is TGCGCCAGCAGCTTGGGTGTCCCGGCCTCTGGAGACACCATATATTTT. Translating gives CASSLGVPASGDTIYF.

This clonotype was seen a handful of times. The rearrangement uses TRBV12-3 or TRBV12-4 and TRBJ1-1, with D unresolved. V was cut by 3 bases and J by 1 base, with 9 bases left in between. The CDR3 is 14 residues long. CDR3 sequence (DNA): TGTGCCAGCAGTTTGAACAATGGGAACACTGAAGCTTTCTTT. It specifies CASSLNNGNTEAFF.

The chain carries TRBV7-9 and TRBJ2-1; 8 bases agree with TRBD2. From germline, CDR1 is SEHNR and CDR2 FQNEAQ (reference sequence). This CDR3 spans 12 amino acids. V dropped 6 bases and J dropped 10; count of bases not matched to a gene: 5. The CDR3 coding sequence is TGTGCCAGCAGAAGCGGGGGTGGAGAGCAGTTCTTC. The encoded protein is CASRSGGGEQFF.

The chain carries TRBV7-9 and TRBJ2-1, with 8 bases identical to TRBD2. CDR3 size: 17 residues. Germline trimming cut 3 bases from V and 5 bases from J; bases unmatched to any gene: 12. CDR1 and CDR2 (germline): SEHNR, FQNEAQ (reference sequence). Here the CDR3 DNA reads TGTGCCAGCAGCTTTGAGAGGGCAAGCGGGGGTAACAATGAGCAGTTCTTC. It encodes CASSFERASGGNNEQFF.

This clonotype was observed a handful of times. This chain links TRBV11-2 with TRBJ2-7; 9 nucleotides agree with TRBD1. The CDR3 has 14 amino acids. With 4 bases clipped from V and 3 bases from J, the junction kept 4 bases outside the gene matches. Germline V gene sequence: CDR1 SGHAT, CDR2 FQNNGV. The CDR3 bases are TGTGCCAGCAGCTGGGGACAGGGCCACTACGAGCAGTACTTC. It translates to CASSWGQGHYEQYF.

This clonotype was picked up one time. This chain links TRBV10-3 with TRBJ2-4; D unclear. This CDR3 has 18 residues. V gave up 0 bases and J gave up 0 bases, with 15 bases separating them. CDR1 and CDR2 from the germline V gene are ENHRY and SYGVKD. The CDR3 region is CAISESKGSRLAKNIQYF. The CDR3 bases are TGTGCCATCAGTGAGTCGAAGGGCAGCCGGTTAGCCAAAAACATTCAGTACTTC.

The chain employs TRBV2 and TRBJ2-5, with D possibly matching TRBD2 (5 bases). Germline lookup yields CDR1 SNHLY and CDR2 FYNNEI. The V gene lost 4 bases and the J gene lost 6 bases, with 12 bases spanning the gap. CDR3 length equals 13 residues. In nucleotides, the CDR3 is TGTGCCAGCAGTGTCTTGGACTCCAAGACCCAGTACTTC. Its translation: CASSVLDSKTQYF.

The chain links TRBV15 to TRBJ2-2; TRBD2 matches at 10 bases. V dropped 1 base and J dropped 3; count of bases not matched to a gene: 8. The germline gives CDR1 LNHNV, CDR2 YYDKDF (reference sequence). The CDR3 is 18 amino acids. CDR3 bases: TGTGCCACCAGCAGAGTTGGTAGCGGGGGGTCATACACCGGGGAGCTGTTTTTT. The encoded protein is CATSRVGSGGSYTGELFF.

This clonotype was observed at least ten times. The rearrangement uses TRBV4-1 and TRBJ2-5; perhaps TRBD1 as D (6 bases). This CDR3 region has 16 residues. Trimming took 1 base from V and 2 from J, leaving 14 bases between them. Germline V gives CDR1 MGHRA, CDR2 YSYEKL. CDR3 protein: CASSQARTESQETQYF. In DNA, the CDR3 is TGCGCCAGCAGCCAAGCGCGGACAGAATCTCAAGAGACCCAGTACTTC.

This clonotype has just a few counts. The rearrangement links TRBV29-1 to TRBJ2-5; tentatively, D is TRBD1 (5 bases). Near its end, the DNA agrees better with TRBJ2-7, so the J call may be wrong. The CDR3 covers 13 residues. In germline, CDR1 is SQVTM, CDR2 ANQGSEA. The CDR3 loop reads CSVEDLQDSEQYF. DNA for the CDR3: TGCAGCGTTGAAGACTTACAGGATAGCGAGCAGTACTTC.